Listed here are 15 T cell receptor beta chains from one sample, sequenced in a study of blood T cells in healthy people across ages (dated by TCRdb to between 2015 and 2016). The library relied on 5' RACE. Sequencing relied on an Illumina HiSeq 2500. A second about 7 to 11 cycle PCR used a sample-barcoded 5' primer and a J-beta primer mix. The public reads were run again by TCRdb, first through fastp at Q25 and then through MiXCR, and only productive beta chains were kept. CDR3 protein duplicates are merged, each entry listing the most common genes and DNA. In this sample the table shows fewer than 700,000 distinct CDR3 sequences, around half of which occur a single time. The ten largest clones take up approximately 23% of the sample. Sequenced: blood. The receptors were sampled from a man aged 80 or over in good health.

The rearrangement joins TRBV6-6 to TRBJ1-2; D is perhaps TRBD1 (5 bases). The CDR3 runs 14 residues. Germline-derived CDR1 and CDR2 are MNHNY and SVGAGI (reference sequence). V shed 8 bases and J shed 3 bases, with 16 bases lying between them. CDR3 amino acids: CASEGRDRDYGYTF. The CDR3 nucleotides read TGTGCCAGCGAGGGCAGGGACCGTGACTATGGCTACACCTTC.

The CDR3 loop is CASSLTATGTSGTDTQYF. CDR3 sequence (DNA): TGTGCCAGCAGCTTAACTGCTACCGGGACTAGCGGCACAGATACGCAGTATTTT. The chain joins TRBV7-2 to TRBJ2-3, with 10 bases fitting TRBD2. CDR1 SGHTA and CDR2 FQGNSA come from the germline V gene. The CDR3 runs to 18 residues. The V segment lost 2 bases and the J segment 1 base; nucleotides outside the gene matches: 9.

The chain's CDR3 is CASSRGGAGTYEQYF. For the CDR3, the DNA is TGTGCCAGCAGCCGCGGGGGTGCGGGTACCTACGAGCAGTACTTC. The chain couples TRBV6-2 or TRBV6-3 to TRBJ2-4, with 7 nucleotides matching TRBD2. The J call may be mistaken, given a closer DNA end match to TRBJ2-7. This CDR3 comprises 15 residues. Germline assignment: CDR1 MNHEY and CDR2 SVGEGT.

The CDR3 nucleotides are TGTGCCATCAGTCGGGGGGCCAATGAGCAGTACTTC. Protein product: CAISRGANEQYF. The chain has TRBV10-3 and TRBJ2-7, with D perhaps matching TRBD2 (7 bases). CDR1 is ENHRY and CDR2 is SYGVKD in the germline V gene. The CDR3 runs 12 residues. V was clipped by 5 bases and J by 7 bases, with 12 bases between them.

Concerning this clonotype itself: At one boundary the junction diverges from the germline segment, which might be a read error. V and J are TRBV6-6 and TRBJ2-1; 11 bases match TRBD2. The CDR3 is made up of 17 amino acids. Germline CDR1 MNHNY, CDR2 SVGAGI (reference sequence). CDR3 bases: TGCGCCAGCAGTTACTCGAATTGGGCTAGCGGGAGGTATGAGCAGTTCTTC. Encoded protein: CASSYSNWASGRYEQFF.

This clonotype was detected a few times. V usage is TRBV20-1 and J usage is TRBJ2-1; D is perhaps TRBD1 or TRBD2 (5 bases each). There are 11 residues in the CDR3. V lost 6 bases and J lost 8, with 11 bases in between. CDR1 is DFQATT, CDR2 SNEGSKA, per germline (reference sequence). The CDR3 region has the DNA TGCAGTGCCGGGACCGGGGATGAGCAGTTCTTC. It is translated as CSAGTGDEQFF.

The chain has TRBV4-3 and TRBJ2-4; D tentatively fits TRBD1 or TRBD2 (5 bases each). Germline V lookup: CDR1 LGHNA, CDR2 YSLEER. CDR3 length: 21 residues. Trimming pared 0 bases from V and 0 bases from J, leaving 24 bases between. CDR3 DNA: TGCGCCAGCAGCCAAGAGGCTCGCGTGATGGGGGATGTTCTAGCCAAAAACATTCAGTACTTC. This encodes CASSQEARVMGDVLAKNIQYF.

V gene TRBV10-3 combines with J gene TRBJ2-7; TRBD2 aligns across 8 bases. The CDR3 length is 14 residues. Germline CDR1 reads ENHRY; CDR2 reads SYGVKD. Trimming cost V 2 bases and J 4 bases; bases outside gene matches: 4. The CDR3 loop is CAISEGTSWYEQYF. CDR3 DNA: TGTGCCATCAGTGAGGGGACTAGTTGGTACGAGCAGTACTTC.

This clonotype showed up just a few times. A junction boundary mismatches the germline segment, possibly from a read error. This chain connects TRBV5-1 to TRBJ2-1; the match to TRBD2 covers 9 bases. The germline gives CDR1 SGHRS, CDR2 YFSETQ. The CDR3 has 14 amino acids. In DNA, the CDR3 is TGCGCTAGCAGCTTGAGGACTAGCGACAATGAGCAGTTCTTC. It specifies CASSLRTSDNEQFF. Looking up the rest from reference TRBV5-1 and TRBJ2-1 gives the full variable domain: KAGVTQTPRYLIKTRGQQVTLSCSPISGHRSVSWYQQTPGQGLQFLFEYFSETQRNKGNFPGRFSGRQFSNSRSEMNVSTLELGDSALYLCASSLRTSDNEQFFGPGTRLTVL.

The V call is TRBV20-1, the J call TRBJ1-5; 9 bases line up with TRBD1. CDR1 and CDR2 from the germline V gene are DFQATT and SNEGSKA (reference sequence). V was clipped by 3 bases and J by 2 bases; unmatched bases: 14. The CDR3 extends over 18 amino acids. This CDR3 is CSARPGQGGLYGNQPQHF. The CDR3 DNA sequence: TGCAGTGCTAGGCCGGGACAGGGTGGGCTATACGGCAATCAGCCCCAGCATTTT.

The J gene is TRBJ1-2, the V gene TRBV2, with D unclear. Trimming cost V 4 bases and J 7 bases, with 10 bases left between them. CDR3 size: 12 residues. The germline CDR1 and CDR2 sequences are SNHLY and FYNNEI. The CDR3 bases are TGTGCCAGCAGTGTCCGGCAAGGTGGCTACACCTTC. Translating it yields CASSVRQGGYTF. The variable domain in full, with the rest retrieved from reference TRBV2 and TRBJ1-2, is EPEVTQTPSHQVTQMGQEVILRCVPISNHLYFYWYRQILGQKVEFLVSFYNNEISEKSEIFDDQFSVERPDGSNFTLKIRSTKLEDSAMYFCASSVRQGGYTFGSGTRLTVV.

This chain connects TRBV27 to TRBJ2-1; 11 bases are shared with TRBD2. The trim removed 3 bases at V and 2 bases at J, leaving 15 bases unmatched. CDR1 MNHEY and CDR2 SMNVEV come from the germline V gene (reference sequence). This CDR3 is 20 amino acids long. CDR3 region: CASSFHRLAGIVGAYNEQFF. The CDR3 DNA sequence: TGTGCCAGCAGTTTCCACCGACTAGCGGGAATCGTAGGGGCCTACAATGAGCAGTTCTTC.

This chain links TRBV7-2 with TRBJ2-3; 7 bases fit TRBD2. Trimming at V came to 4 bases and at J to 9 bases, leaving 10 bases not matched to a gene. The V gene's germline CDR1 is SGHTA and CDR2 FQGNSA. This CDR3 has 14 residues. The chain's CDR3 is CASSWGGGGETQYF. In DNA form, the CDR3 reads TGTGCCAGCAGCTGGGGGGGAGGCGGTGAGACGCAGTATTTT.

The chain carries TRBV7-3 and TRBJ2-5; 9 bases line up with TRBD1. The J segment lost 5 bases and the V segment lost 2 bases, leaving 9 bases of the junction unmatched. The CDR3 length is 16 residues. Germline lookup yields CDR1 SGHTA and CDR2 FQGTGA. CDR3 amino acids: CASSLGGQGLGETQYF. The DNA of the CDR3 is TGTGCCAGCAGCTTAGGGGGACAGGGTCTCGGGGAGACCCAGTACTTC.

The chain recombines TRBV27 with TRBJ2-5; D perhaps matches TRBD1 (6 bases). V lost 5 bases, J lost 11 bases, and 15 bases lay in between. Germline CDR1 is MNHEY and CDR2 is SMNVEV (reference sequence). This CDR3 has 12 amino acids. The CDR3: CASSPGTREQYF. CDR3 DNA: TGTGCCAGCAGTCCCGGGACAAGGGAGCAGTACTTC.